These T cell receptor beta chains were read from a single sample in a study of memory CD4+ T cells and cytomegalovirus serostatus. The protocol was immunoSEQ multiplex PCR, while the TCRdb copy is restricted to in-frame clones and leaves out a portion. The sample consists of 30,000 to 40,000 clones, 70% to 85% of them appearing once. The sample taken for sequencing was memory CD4+ T cells from blood. The receptors shown here come from an adult in good health and CMV-seropositive. CDR3s include the opening cysteine and the closing phenylalanine or tryptophan. A D gene is named only where the DNA matches it firmly.

TRBJ2-7	.	TRBV7-9	TGTGCCAGCAGCTTTACCTCCTACGAGCAGTACTTC	CASSFTSYEQYF
TRBJ1-2	.	TRBV29-1	TGCAGCGTTGAAGGCGCCGTCTATGGCTACACCTTC	CSVEGAVYGYTF
TRBJ1-1	.	TRBV19	TGTGCCAGTAGCACATGGGTAGCCACCAGACCCCACCGGGCTGAAGCTTTCTTT	CASSTWVATRPHRAEAFF
TRBJ1-5	.	TRBV27	TGTGCCAGCAGTTCTCTCGGTTCGGGGCCTAGCAATCAGCCCCAGCATTTT	CASSSLGSGPSNQPQHF
TRBJ2-7	.	TRBV18	TGTGCCAGCTCAATGGAGTCCTTCCGCGAGCAGTACTTC	CASSMESFREQYF